Listed below are T cell receptor beta chains from one sample, sequenced in a study of cytomegalovirus exposure and HLA in healthy donors. Data came from immunoSEQ multiplex PCR; TCRdb stores just in-frame clones and leaves some out. The data show just over 150,000 clones, over 65% seen once. Sequenced sample: PBMCs. These receptors were obtained from a woman between 40 and 50 years old in good health and CMV-seronegative. Each CDR3 is given with its conserved first and last residue. Fields, in order: J gene, clone size, V gene, D gene, CDR3 protein, CDR3 DNA. A D gene is named only where the DNA matches it firmly. The listing skips clone size in some rows; elsewhere it reads once, few, many or a size class.

j_gene: TRBJ2-5; abundance: NA; v_gene: TRBV11-3; d_gene: NA; CDR3aa: CASSLSGGGETQYF; CDR3nt: TGTGCCAGCAGCTTAAGTGGGGGCGGCGAGACCCAGTACTTC
j_gene: TRBJ1-2; abundance: NA; v_gene: TRBV5-1; d_gene: NA; CDR3aa: CASSLDRQRARTIANYGYTF; CDR3nt: TGCGCCAGCAGCTTGGATAGGCAGAGAGCAAGAACTATTGCTAACTATGGCTACACCTTC
j_gene: TRBJ1-5; abundance: NA; v_gene: TRBV7-6; d_gene: NA; CDR3aa: CASSLRAGSNQPQHF; CDR3nt: TGTGCCAGCTCCCTACGGGCGGGAAGCAATCAGCCCCAGCATTTT
j_gene: TRBJ1-1; abundance: NA; v_gene: TRBV7-9; d_gene: TRBD1; CDR3aa: CASSEGQGAATEAFF; CDR3nt: TGTGCCAGCAGCGAGGGACAGGGGGCTGCCACTGAAGCTTTCTTT
j_gene: TRBJ1-1; abundance: once; v_gene: TRBV7-8; d_gene: NA; CDR3aa: CASSIGGGQRSFF; CDR3nt: TGTGCCAGCAGCATAGGGGGAGGGCAAAGATCTTTCTTT
j_gene: TRBJ2-7; abundance: NA; v_gene: TRBV7-9; d_gene: TRBD1; CDR3aa: CASSLARQGAYEQYF; CDR3nt: TGTGCCAGCAGCTTAGCCAGACAGGGGGCATACGAGCAGTACTTC
j_gene: TRBJ2-3; abundance: NA; v_gene: TRBV5-1; d_gene: TRBD1; CDR3aa: CASSFDPQGAADTQYF; CDR3nt: TGCGCCAGCAGCTTTGATCCCCAGGGGGCGGCAGATACGCAGTATTTT
j_gene: TRBJ2-7; abundance: once; v_gene: TRBV11-1; d_gene: TRBD1; CDR3aa: CASSPGQAVYEQYF; CDR3nt: TGTGCCAGCAGCCCCGGACAGGCGGTCTACGAGCAGTACTTC
j_gene: TRBJ2-4; abundance: few; v_gene: TRBV28; d_gene: TRBD1; CDR3aa: CASEDRVAKNIQYF; CDR3nt: TGTGCCAGCGAAGACAGGGTAGCCAAAAACATTCAGTACTTC
j_gene: TRBJ1-5; abundance: NA; v_gene: TRBV5-4; d_gene: TRBD1; CDR3aa: CASRLRQGGTSNQPQHF; CDR3nt: TGTGCCAGCAGACTTAGACAGGGGGGAACCTCCAATCAGCCCCAGCATTTT
j_gene: TRBJ1-5; abundance: NA; v_gene: TRBV6-1; d_gene: NA; CDR3aa: CASSERKLLESNQPQHF; CDR3nt: TGTGCCAGCAGTGAAAGAAAACTACTCGAGAGCAATCAGCCCCAGCATTTT
j_gene: TRBJ2-3; abundance: NA; v_gene: TRBV4-1; d_gene: NA; CDR3aa: CASSQGPIRAPSSDTQYF; CDR3nt: TGCGCCAGCAGCCAAGGCCCCATCAGGGCCCCTTCTTCTGATACGCAGTATTTT
j_gene: TRBJ1-6; abundance: NA; v_gene: TRBV5-1; d_gene: NA; CDR3aa: CASSLDGRSSYNSPLHF; CDR3nt: TGCGCCAGCAGCTTGGACGGGAGGAGCTCCTATAATTCACCCCTCCACTTT
j_gene: TRBJ1-1; abundance: NA; v_gene: TRBV6-5; d_gene: TRBD1; CDR3aa: CASSSTGGSEAFF; CDR3nt: TGTGCCAGCAGTTCCACAGGGGGCTCTGAAGCTTTCTTT
j_gene: TRBJ1-6; abundance: NA; v_gene: TRBV10-3; d_gene: NA; CDR3aa: CAISGGNSPLHF; CDR3nt: TGTGCCATCAGCGGCGGGAACTCACCCCTCCACTTT
j_gene: TRBJ1-1; abundance: NA; v_gene: TRBV11-2; d_gene: NA; CDR3aa: CASSPNTEAFF; CDR3nt: TGTGCCAGCAGCCCAAACACTGAAGCTTTCTTT
j_gene: TRBJ2-4; abundance: NA; v_gene: TRBV25-1; d_gene: TRBD1; CDR3aa: CASSPGTGTNIQYF; CDR3nt: TGTGCCAGCAGTCCCGGGACAGGGACGAACATTCAGTACTTC
j_gene: TRBJ1-5; abundance: NA; v_gene: TRBV11-2; d_gene: NA; CDR3aa: CASSLHRSNQPQHF; CDR3nt: TGTGCCAGCAGCTTACACAGAAGCAATCAGCCCCAGCATTTT
j_gene: TRBJ2-3; abundance: NA; v_gene: TRBV7-9; d_gene: TRBD2; CDR3aa: CSSSLERGGRDTQYF; CDR3nt: TGTTCCAGCAGCTTAGAGCGGGGGGGGCGGGATACGCAGTATTTT
j_gene: TRBJ2-5; abundance: NA; v_gene: TRBV9; d_gene: TRBD2; CDR3aa: CASSVGLAGGSQETQYF; CDR3nt: TGTGCCAGCAGCGTGGGACTAGCGGGGGGTAGTCAAGAGACCCAGTACTTC
j_gene: TRBJ1-2; abundance: NA; v_gene: TRBV29-1; d_gene: NA; CDR3aa: CSVMGYLGPGYTF; CDR3nt: TGCAGCGTTATGGGTTACTTGGGGCCCGGCTACACCTTC
j_gene: TRBJ1-1; abundance: NA; v_gene: TRBV19; d_gene: NA; CDR3aa: CASSPPPSGTEAFF; CDR3nt: TGTGCCAGTAGTCCCCCCCCCAGCGGCACTGAAGCTTTCTTT
j_gene: TRBJ1-1; abundance: NA; v_gene: TRBV7-3; d_gene: TRBD1; CDR3aa: CASSQGTGRNTEAFF; CDR3nt: TGTGCCAGCAGCCAAGGGACAGGTCGGAACACTGAAGCTTTCTTT
j_gene: TRBJ2-7; abundance: NA; v_gene: TRBV5-4; d_gene: TRBD1; CDR3aa: CASSGDRGILIGEQYF; CDR3nt: TGTGCCAGCAGCGGGGACAGGGGAATCCTTATTGGCGAGCAGTACTTC
j_gene: TRBJ1-2; abundance: NA; v_gene: TRBV19; d_gene: NA; CDR3aa: CASKDSPGRSPGYTF; CDR3nt: TGTGCCAGTAAGGACTCACCAGGCAGATCGCCTGGCTACACCTTC
j_gene: TRBJ1-5; abundance: once; v_gene: TRBV19; d_gene: TRBD1; CDR3aa: CASSIGGRGAYQPQHF; CDR3nt: TGTGCCAGTAGTATCGGTGGCAGGGGGGCCTATCAGCCCCAGCATTTT
j_gene: TRBJ2-7; abundance: NA; v_gene: TRBV7-9; d_gene: TRBD1; CDR3aa: CASSYRDRGYEQYF; CDR3nt: TGTGCCAGCAGCTACCGGGACAGGGGATACGAGCAGTACTTC
j_gene: TRBJ2-5; abundance: few; v_gene: TRBV5-1; d_gene: TRBD2; CDR3aa: CASSLALAGGLRRETQYF; CDR3nt: TGCGCCAGCAGCTTGGCGCTAGCGGGGGGCCTTAGGAGAGAGACCCAGTACTTC
j_gene: TRBJ1-4; abundance: few; v_gene: TRBV4-1; d_gene: NA; CDR3aa: CASSQSGRGTNEKLFF; CDR3nt: TGCGCCAGCAGCCAGAGCGGCCGAGGAACTAATGAAAAACTGTTTTTT
j_gene: TRBJ1-5; abundance: NA; v_gene: TRBV7-8; d_gene: TRBD1; CDR3aa: CASSLAGRTGSHQPQHF; CDR3nt: TGTGCCAGCAGCTTAGCGGGGAGGACAGGGAGTCATCAGCCCCAGCATTTT
j_gene: TRBJ2-5; abundance: NA; v_gene: TRBV2; d_gene: TRBD2; CDR3aa: CASSVSGGGVTQYF; CDR3nt: TGTGCCAGCAGTGTTAGCGGGGGCGGGGTGACCCAGTACTTC
j_gene: TRBJ2-7; abundance: few; v_gene: TRBV6-5; d_gene: TRBD1; CDR3aa: CASSSGTGVVEQYF; CDR3nt: TGTGCCAGCAGTTCCGGGACAGGGGTTGTCGAGCAGTACTTC
j_gene: TRBJ2-1; abundance: NA; v_gene: TRBV4-1; d_gene: TRBD2; CDR3aa: CASSHLAGGLPYNEQFF; CDR3nt: TGCGCCAGCAGCCACCTAGCGGGGGGGCTCCCCTACAATGAGCAGTTCTTC
j_gene: TRBJ2-2; abundance: few; v_gene: TRBV7-2; d_gene: NA; CDR3aa: CASSLKRSGGELFF; CDR3nt: TGTGCCAGCAGCTTAAAGCGAAGCGGCGGGGAGCTGTTTTTT
j_gene: TRBJ2-3; abundance: few; v_gene: TRBV4-2; d_gene: TRBD2; CDR3aa: CASSQGSAGANTDTQYF; CDR3nt: TGTGCCAGCAGCCAAGGGTCAGCGGGGGCTAACACAGATACGCAGTATTTT
j_gene: TRBJ1-5; abundance: NA; v_gene: TRBV9; d_gene: TRBD1; CDR3aa: CASSPRQGGQPQHF; CDR3nt: TGTGCCAGCAGCCCTCGACAGGGAGGTCAGCCCCAGCATTTT
j_gene: TRBJ1-2; abundance: NA; v_gene: TRBV6-5; d_gene: NA; CDR3aa: CASSYEPRGNYGYTF; CDR3nt: TGTGCCAGCAGTTATGAGCCCCGGGGGAACTATGGCTACACCTTC
j_gene: TRBJ2-2; abundance: few; v_gene: TRBV2; d_gene: TRBD1; CDR3aa: CASSTQGATGELFF; CDR3nt: TGTGCCAGCAGTACCCAGGGGGCAACCGGGGAGCTGTTTTTT
j_gene: TRBJ2-2; abundance: NA; v_gene: TRBV28; d_gene: NA; CDR3aa: CASSLGQGGTGELFF; CDR3nt: TGTGCCAGCAGTTTGGGTCAGGGCGGCACCGGGGAGCTGTTTTTT
j_gene: TRBJ1-2; abundance: NA; v_gene: TRBV5-6; d_gene: NA; CDR3aa: CASSLYSPSNYGYTF; CDR3nt: TGTGCCAGCAGCTTGTACAGCCCCTCAAACTATGGCTACACCTTC
j_gene: TRBJ2-3; abundance: NA; v_gene: TRBV5-1; d_gene: TRBD2; CDR3aa: CASAGEGTQYF; CDR3nt: TGCGCCAGCGCGGGGGAGGGTACGCAGTATTTT
j_gene: TRBJ1-5; abundance: NA; v_gene: TRBV28; d_gene: NA; CDR3aa: CASSSGGQGINQPQHF; CDR3nt: TGTGCCAGCAGTTCCGGGGGGCAGGGAATTAATCAGCCCCAGCATTTT
j_gene: TRBJ2-2; abundance: NA; v_gene: TRBV29-1; d_gene: TRBD1; CDR3aa: CSVSGTGTGELFF; CDR3nt: TGCAGCGTATCCGGGACAGGGACCGGGGAGCTGTTTTTT
j_gene: TRBJ2-5; abundance: NA; v_gene: TRBV5-6; d_gene: TRBD2; CDR3aa: CASSRIAGGFMYQETQYF; CDR3nt: TGTGCCAGCAGCAGAATAGCGGGGGGCTTCATGTACCAAGAGACCCAGTACTTC
j_gene: TRBJ1-2; abundance: NA; v_gene: TRBV19; d_gene: NA; CDR3aa: CASSIPGLRGYTF; CDR3nt: TGTGCCAGTAGTATACCGGGGTTGAGAGGCTACACCTTC
j_gene: TRBJ2-5; abundance: NA; v_gene: TRBV5-1; d_gene: TRBD2; CDR3aa: CASTAVSGGETQYF; CDR3nt: TGCGCCAGCACCGCGGTCTCGGGGGGGGAGACCCAGTACTTC
j_gene: TRBJ1-3; abundance: once; v_gene: TRBV7-2; d_gene: TRBD1; CDR3aa: CASSLGQASGNTIYF; CDR3nt: TGTGCCAGCAGCTTGGGACAGGCCTCTGGAAACACCATATATTTT
j_gene: TRBJ2-3; abundance: NA; v_gene: TRBV9; d_gene: TRBD2; CDR3aa: CASSEQGLAEDTQYF; CDR3nt: TGTGCCAGCAGCGAGCAGGGACTAGCTGAGGATACGCAGTATTTT
j_gene: TRBJ1-6; abundance: NA; v_gene: TRBV16; d_gene: NA; CDR3aa: CASSPNQGTPLSSPLHF; CDR3nt: TGTGCCAGCAGCCCAAATCAGGGCACCCCGTTGTCTTCACCCCTCCACTTT
j_gene: TRBJ2-7; abundance: NA; v_gene: TRBV7-7; d_gene: NA; CDR3aa: CASSPRPGVQQYF; CDR3nt: TGTGCCAGCAGCCCCAGGCCAGGGGTCCAGCAGTACTTC
j_gene: TRBJ2-3; abundance: NA; v_gene: TRBV5-1; d_gene: TRBD2; CDR3aa: CASSLEASGGAADTQYF; CDR3nt: TGCGCCAGCAGCTTGGAAGCTAGCGGGGGGGCCGCAGATACGCAGTATTTT
j_gene: TRBJ1-3; abundance: NA; v_gene: TRBV6-1; d_gene: NA; CDR3aa: CASRPSTGNTIYF; CDR3nt: TGTGCCAGCAGACCATCGACAGGAAACACCATATATTTT